Included here is one TCR beta chain sequence, with context. This entry comes from a study of PD-1 blockade in classical Hodgkin lymphoma. Germline trimming cut 0 bases from V and 0 bases from J; bases unmatched to any gene: 2. Germline V gene lookup returns CDR1 SEHNR and CDR2 FQNEAQ (reference sequence). This CDR3 comprises 16 residues. Sequencing used immunoSEQ multiplex PCR; TCRdb keeps in-frame clones, though not all of them. The sample consists of fewer than 65,000 clones, 90% of them appearing once. Patients all relapsed after autologous stem cell transplantation, and there was variation in brentuximab vedotin exposure.

The sequencing used peripheral blood mononuclear cells (PBMCs), collected at baseline. The origin of this receptor is a human donor with classical Hodgkin lymphoma. The V and J genes are TRBV7-9 and TRBJ2-3, with TRBD2 identical over 8 bases. Here the CDR3 DNA reads TGTGCCAGCAGCTTAGCGACGGGAGGGAGCACAGATACGCAGTATTTT. It encodes CASSLATGGSTDTQYF.